This T cell receptor beta chain was sequenced in a study of blood T cell repertoires in COVID-19. Overall study: The origin of the acute and convalescent COVID-19 samples was the United States, Italy and Spain. Nucleic acid was either cDNA or gDNA, and it came from T cells, B-cell-depleted T cells, or PBMCs.

Germline CDR1 is SEHNR and CDR2 is FQNEAQ (reference sequence). Trimming took 3 bases from V and 10 from J; bases not matched to a gene: 6. This CDR3 region has 14 residues. Original processing notes: It was from reference gene primer amplification that nucleated cell counts were estimated. Only in-frame clones appear in the TCRdb table, and some are missing; sequencing was by immunoSEQ multiplex PCR. Clone size and the V and J calls come from that table; the DNA yielded D and trimming. The sample gives a few hundred thousand clones, 88% of which show up once; 1.5% to 2% is in the top ten. This TCR came from a man between 65 and 80 years old with acute or convalescent COVID-19. The V and J genes are TRBV7-9 and TRBJ1-6; TRBD1 matches 7 bases. The source material was peripheral blood. DNA of the CDR3: TGTGCCAGCAGCTTCCGGGACAGTCACTCACCCCTCCACTTT. It encodes CASSFRDSHSPLHF.